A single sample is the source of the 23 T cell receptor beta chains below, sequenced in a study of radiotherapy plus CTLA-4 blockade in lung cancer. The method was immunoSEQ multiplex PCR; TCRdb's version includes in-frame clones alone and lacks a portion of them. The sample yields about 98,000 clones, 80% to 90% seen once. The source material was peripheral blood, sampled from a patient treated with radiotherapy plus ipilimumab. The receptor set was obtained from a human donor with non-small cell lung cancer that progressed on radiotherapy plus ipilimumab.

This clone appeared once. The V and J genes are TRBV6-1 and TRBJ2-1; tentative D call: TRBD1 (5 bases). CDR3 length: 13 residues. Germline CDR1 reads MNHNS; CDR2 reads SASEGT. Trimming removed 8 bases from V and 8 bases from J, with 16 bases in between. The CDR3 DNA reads TGTGCCAGCTTGGGGCTTTGGGATGATGAGCAGTTCTTC. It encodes CASLGLWDDEQFF.

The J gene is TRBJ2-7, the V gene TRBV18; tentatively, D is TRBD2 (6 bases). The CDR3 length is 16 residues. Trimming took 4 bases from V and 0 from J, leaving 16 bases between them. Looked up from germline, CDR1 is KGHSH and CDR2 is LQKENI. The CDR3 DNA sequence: TGTGCCAGCTCACGTACTAGCAGCCTGACCTCCTACGAGCAGTACTTC. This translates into CASSRTSSLTSYEQYF.

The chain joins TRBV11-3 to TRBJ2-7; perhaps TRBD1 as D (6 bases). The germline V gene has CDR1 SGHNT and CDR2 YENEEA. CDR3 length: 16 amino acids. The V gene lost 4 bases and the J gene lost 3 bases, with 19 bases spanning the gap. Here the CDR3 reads CASSYKHETGNYEQYF. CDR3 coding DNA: TGTGCCAGCAGCTACAAGCACGAGACAGGAAACTACGAGCAGTACTTC.

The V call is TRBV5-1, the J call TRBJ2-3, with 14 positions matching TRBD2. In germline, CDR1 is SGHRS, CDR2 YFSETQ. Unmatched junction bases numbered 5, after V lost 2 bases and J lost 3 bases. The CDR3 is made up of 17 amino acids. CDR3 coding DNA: TGCGCCAGCAGCTTCCCGGGACTAGCGGGAGTGACAGATACGCAGTATTTT. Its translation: CASSFPGLAGVTDTQYF.

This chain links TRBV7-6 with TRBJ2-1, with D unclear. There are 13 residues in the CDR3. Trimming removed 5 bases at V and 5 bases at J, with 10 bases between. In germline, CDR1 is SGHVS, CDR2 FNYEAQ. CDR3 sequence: CASSQLLHNEQFF. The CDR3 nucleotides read TGTGCCAGCAGCCAACTCCTCCACAATGAGCAGTTCTTC.

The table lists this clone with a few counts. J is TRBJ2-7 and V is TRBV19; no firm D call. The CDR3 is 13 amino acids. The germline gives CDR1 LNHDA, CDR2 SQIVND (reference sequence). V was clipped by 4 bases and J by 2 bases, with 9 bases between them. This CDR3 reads CASSTPRAYEQYF. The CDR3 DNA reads TGTGCCAGTAGTACTCCTCGGGCCTACGAGCAGTACTTC. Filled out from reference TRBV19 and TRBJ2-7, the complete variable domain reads DGGITQSPKYLFRKEGQNVTLSCEQNLNHDAMYWYRQDPGQGLRLIYYSQIVNDFQKGDIAEGYSVSREKKESFPLTVTSAQKNPTAFYLCASSTPRAYEQYFGPGTRLTVT.

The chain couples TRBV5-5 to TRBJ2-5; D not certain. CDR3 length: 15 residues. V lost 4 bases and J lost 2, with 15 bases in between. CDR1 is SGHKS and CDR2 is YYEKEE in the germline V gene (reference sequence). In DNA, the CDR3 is TGTGCCAGCAGCCCGTTGGTTCGGCGACAAGAGACCCAGTACTTC. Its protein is CASSPLVRRQETQYF. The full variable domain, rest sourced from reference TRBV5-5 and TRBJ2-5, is DAGVTQSPTHLIKTRGQQVTLRCSPISGHKSVSWYQQVLGQGPQFIFQYYEKEERGRGNFPDRFSARQFPNYSSELNVNALLLGDSALYLCASSPLVRRQETQYFGPGTRLLVL.

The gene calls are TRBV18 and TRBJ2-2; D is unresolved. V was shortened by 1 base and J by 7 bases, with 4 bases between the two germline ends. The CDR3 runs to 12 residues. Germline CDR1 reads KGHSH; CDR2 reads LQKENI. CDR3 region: CASSPLVGELFF. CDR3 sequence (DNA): TGTGCCAGCTCACCACTGGTCGGGGAGCTGTTTTTT.

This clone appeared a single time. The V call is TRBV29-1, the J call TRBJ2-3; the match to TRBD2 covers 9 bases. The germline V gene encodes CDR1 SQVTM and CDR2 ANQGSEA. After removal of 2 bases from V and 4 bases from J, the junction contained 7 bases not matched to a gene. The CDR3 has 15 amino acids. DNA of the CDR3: TGCAGCGTTGAATCCCTAGCGGGAAGCGCAGATACGCAGTATTTT. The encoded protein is CSVESLAGSADTQYF.

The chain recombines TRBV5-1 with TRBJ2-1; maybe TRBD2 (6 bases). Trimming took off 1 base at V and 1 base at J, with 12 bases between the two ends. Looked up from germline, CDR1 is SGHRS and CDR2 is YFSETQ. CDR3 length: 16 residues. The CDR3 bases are TGCGCCAGCAGCTTGAGGCAGACTAGTTCCTACAATGAGCAGTTCTTC. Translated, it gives CASSLRQTSSYNEQFF.

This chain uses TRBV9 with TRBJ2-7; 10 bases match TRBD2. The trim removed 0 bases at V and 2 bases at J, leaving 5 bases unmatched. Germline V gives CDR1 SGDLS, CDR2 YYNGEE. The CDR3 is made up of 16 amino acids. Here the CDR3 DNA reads TGTGCCAGCAGCGTAGGGGGAGCGGGAGGGCCCTACGAGCAGTACTTC. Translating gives CASSVGGAGGPYEQYF.

CDR3 sequence reads: CASSLQGIGNTIYF. The CDR3 DNA follows: TGTGCCAGCAGCTTACAGGGTATTGGAAACACCATATATTTT. The chain combines TRBV5-4 with TRBJ1-3; tentatively, D is TRBD1 (6 bases). This CDR3 is built from 14 residues. Per the germline V gene, CDR1 is SGHNT and CDR2 is YYREEE (reference sequence). V was clipped by 2 bases and J by 3 bases, with 9 bases between them.

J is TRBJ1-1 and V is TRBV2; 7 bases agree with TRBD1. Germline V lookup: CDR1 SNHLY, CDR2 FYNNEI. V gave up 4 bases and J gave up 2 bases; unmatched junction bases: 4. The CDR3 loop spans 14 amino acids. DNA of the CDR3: TGTGCCAGCAGTGTTCAGGGGGGCAACACTGAAGCTTTCTTT. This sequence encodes CASSVQGGNTEAFF.

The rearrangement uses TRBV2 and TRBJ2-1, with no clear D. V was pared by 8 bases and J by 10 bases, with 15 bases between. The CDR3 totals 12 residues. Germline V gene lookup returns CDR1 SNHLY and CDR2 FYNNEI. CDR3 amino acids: CASSVGRYEQFF. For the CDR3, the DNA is TGTGCCAGCTCTGTTGGCAGGTACGAGCAGTTCTTC. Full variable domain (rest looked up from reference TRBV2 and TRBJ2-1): EPEVTQTPSHQVTQMGQEVILRCVPISNHLYFYWYRQILGQKVEFLVSFYNNEISEKSEIFDDQFSVERPDGSNFTLKIRSTKLEDSAMYFCASSVGRYEQFFGPGTRLTVL.

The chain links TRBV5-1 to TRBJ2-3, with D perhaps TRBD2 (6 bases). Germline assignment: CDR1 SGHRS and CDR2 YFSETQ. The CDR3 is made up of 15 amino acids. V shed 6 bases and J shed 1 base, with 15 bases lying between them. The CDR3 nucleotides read TGCGCCAGCAACGGGTTCGGGACTGGCACAGATACGCAGTATTTT. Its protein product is CASNGFGTGTDTQYF.

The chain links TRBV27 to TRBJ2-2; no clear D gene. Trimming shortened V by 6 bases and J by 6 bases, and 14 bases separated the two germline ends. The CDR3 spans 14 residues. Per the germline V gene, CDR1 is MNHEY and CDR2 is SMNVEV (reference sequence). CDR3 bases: TGTGCCAGCAGCCTCTCAATTGCGCCCGGGGAGCTGTTTTTT. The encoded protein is CASSLSIAPGELFF.

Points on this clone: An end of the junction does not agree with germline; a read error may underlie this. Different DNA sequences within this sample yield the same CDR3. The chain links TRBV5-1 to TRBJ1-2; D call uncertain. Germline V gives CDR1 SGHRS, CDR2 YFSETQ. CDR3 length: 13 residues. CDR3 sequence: CASSLYPDYGYTF. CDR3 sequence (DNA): TGCGCCAGCAGCTTGTACCCGGACTACGGCTACACCTTC.

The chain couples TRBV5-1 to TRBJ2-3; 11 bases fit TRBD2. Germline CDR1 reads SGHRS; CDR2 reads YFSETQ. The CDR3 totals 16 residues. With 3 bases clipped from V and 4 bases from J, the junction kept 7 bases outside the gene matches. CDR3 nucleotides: TGCGCCAGCAGCTCTAATAGCGGGAGGGCCGCAGATACGCAGTATTTT. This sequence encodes CASSSNSGRAADTQYF.

The CDR3 loop reads CASSTPYQETQYF. CDR3 nucleotide sequence: TGCGCCAGCAGCACACCGTACCAAGAGACCCAGTACTTC. The V and J genes are TRBV5-1 and TRBJ2-5; D remains unclear. CDR1 is SGHRS and CDR2 is YFSETQ in the germline V gene. V lost 4 bases, J lost 0 bases, and 7 bases lay in between. The CDR3 is 13 residues long.

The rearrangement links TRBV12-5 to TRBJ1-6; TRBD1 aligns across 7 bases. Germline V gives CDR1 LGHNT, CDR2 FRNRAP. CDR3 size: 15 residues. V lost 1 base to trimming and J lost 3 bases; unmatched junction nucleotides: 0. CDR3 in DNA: TGTGCTAGTGGTTTGGGACAGGGCTATAATTCACCCCTCCACTTT. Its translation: CASGLGQGYNSPLHF.

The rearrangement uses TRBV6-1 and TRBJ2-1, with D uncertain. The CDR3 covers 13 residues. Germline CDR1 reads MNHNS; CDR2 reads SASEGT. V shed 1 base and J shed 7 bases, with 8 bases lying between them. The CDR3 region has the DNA TGTGCCAGCAGTGAAGGCGTTAGGAATGAGCAGTTCTTC. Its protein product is CASSEGVRNEQFF.

The CDR3 region is CASSAGLAGGSDTQYF. Written as DNA, the CDR3 is TGTGCCAGCAGCGCCGGACTAGCGGGAGGATCTGATACGCAGTATTTT. The chain has TRBV9 and TRBJ2-3, with TRBD2 identical over 14 bases. The CDR3 is 16 amino acids. Losses at the gene ends were 3 bases for V and 6 bases for J; bases not matched to a gene: 6. Per germline, CDR1 SGDLS and CDR2 YYNGEE.

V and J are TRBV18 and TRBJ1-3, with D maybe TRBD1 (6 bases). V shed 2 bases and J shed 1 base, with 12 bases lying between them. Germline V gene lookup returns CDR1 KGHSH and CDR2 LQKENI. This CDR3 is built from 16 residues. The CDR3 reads CASSPNRVLSGNTIYF. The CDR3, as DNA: TGTGCCAGCTCACCAAACAGGGTTCTGTCTGGAAACACCATATATTTT.